The T cell receptor beta chain described here comes from a study of cytomegalovirus exposure and HLA in healthy donors. General observations from the study: A missense variant in DCLRE1C was later tied to TCR beta V- and J-gene trimming. Common viral pathogens (according to a later analysis) appeared linked to several of the most significant clusters. Three chains linked to CMV were shown in vitro to be specific for CMV antigens.

This CDR3 has 17 residues. The V and J ends lost 0 bases and 6 bases, in that order; junction bases with no gene match: 12. In germline, CDR1 is MNHEY, CDR2 SMNVEV (reference sequence). Donors were nominally healthy when sampled, though unrecorded immune exposures were likely. About this clone: What it recognizes is unknown.

The PCR ran on 60 Vbeta and 13 Jbeta primers. Produced via immunoSEQ multiplex PCR; TCRdb's table is partial and in-frame only. Seen here are some 91,000 clones, 55% to 65% observed once, and the top ten hold around 2.5%. This sequence joins TRBV27 and TRBJ1-2; 8 bases fit TRBD1. This TCR was sampled from a human donor in good health. The sequenced material came from PBMCs. The CDR3 coding sequence is TGTGCCAGCAGTTTATCGACGGCAGGGGGCGCAATTGATGGCTACACCTTC. Translated: CASSLSTAGGAIDGYTF.